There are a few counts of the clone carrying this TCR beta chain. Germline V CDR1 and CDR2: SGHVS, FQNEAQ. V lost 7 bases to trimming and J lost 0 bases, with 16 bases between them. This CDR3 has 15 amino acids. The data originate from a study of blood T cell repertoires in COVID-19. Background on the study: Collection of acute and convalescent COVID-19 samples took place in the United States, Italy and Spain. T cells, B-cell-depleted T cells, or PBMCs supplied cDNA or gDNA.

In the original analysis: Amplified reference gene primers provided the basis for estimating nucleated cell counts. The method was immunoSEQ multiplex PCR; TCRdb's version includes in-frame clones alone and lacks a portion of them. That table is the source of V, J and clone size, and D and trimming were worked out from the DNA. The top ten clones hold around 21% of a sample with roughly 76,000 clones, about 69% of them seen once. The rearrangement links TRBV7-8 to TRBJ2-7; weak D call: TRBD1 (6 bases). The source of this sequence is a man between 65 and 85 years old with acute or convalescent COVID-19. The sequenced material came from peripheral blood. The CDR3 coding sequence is TGTGCCAGCACCCCCTACCAGGGGCCCTCCTACGAGCAGTACTTC. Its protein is CASTPYQGPSYEQYF.